This TCR beta chain was profiled in a study of T cell responses to AZD1222 COVID-19 vaccine (dated by TCRdb to the early 2020s). Regarding the study in general: Because spike-specific TCR depth and breadth did not differ between the two schedules, AZD1222 recipients who got a second dose at roughly 4 weeks were pooled with those who got a second dose at roughly 12 weeks. TCR sequencing covered fewer than 250 trial participants: 200 to 210 given two doses of AZD1222 and 26 given two doses of MenACWY control vaccine. Trial participants were enrolled by age into 18-55, 56-69 and 70-plus year subgroups, with around 140, 26 and 57 TCR-sequenced participants respectively.

The CDR3 regions of human TCRbeta chains were analyzed by immunosequencing. As for the original processing: TCRs in the repertoires were compared against a reference library of SARS-CoV-2-specific TCRs that had been generated with the MIRA antigen-specificity platform. Breadth meant the fraction of unique TCRs that were SARS-CoV-2-associated, whereas depth meant the fraction of total T cells that were SARS-CoV-2-associated. Using the MIRA data, every spike-specific TCR was mapped to the spike region that the TCR reacted to and assigned to either a CD4 or a CD8 class. Log10-transformed breadth and depth values were compared by one-way ANOVA with Sidak's multiple comparisons tests. TCRdb stores this immuneACCESS table with in-frame sequences only. Part of the clones is absent; in the studies checked, under half of the shortfall reflects unresolved V genes, and no reason is known for the rest. V, J and clone size are those of that table, while D and trimming were read from the DNA. The sample table lists over 110,000 clones, 92% of them with a count of one. The ten largest make up 3.1% of the sample.

The paper's findings and limits, for the study overall: Because no day 14 peak-response samples were available, the repertoires could be characterized only after the peak T cell response. The vaccine-associated CD4 TCRs covered the entire spike protein, and the dominant responses fell in regions 160-218 and 743-854. Participants were mostly white British, with more females than males. The authors suggested clonal diversity may have been underestimated. Epitopes outside the regions mutated in the B.1.351 and B.1.1.7 variants were reportedly recognized by nearly half of the unique spike-specific TCRs. Spike-specific TCR breadth and depth rose significantly after two AZD1222 doses compared with day 0 and with MenACWY recipients. The 56-69-year group was small, and its depth increase did not reach significance, likely because of low power. Conclusions about previously exposed vaccinees are limited, since just a handful of AZD1222 recipients were seropositive for SARS-CoV-2 at baseline.

The meaning of the sample's time point label: baseline before first vaccination. Vaccinee samples came from UK trials COV001 and COV002, including a single-blind randomized controlled phase 2/3 trial of AZD1222 (ChAdOx1 nCoV-19) in healthy adults. Trial participant PBMC samples were collected at day 0 and day 28 after the second dose for TCRbeta chain sequencing. Comments on this clone: Its antigen has not been determined. No base qualities exist here, and no much larger clone lies one base off it.

The clonotype comes from an adult in good health. The starting material was peripheral blood, obtained on day 0 of AZD1222 vaccination.

The CDR3 region has the sequence CASARDTGELFF. The DNA sequence is as follows: TGTGCCAGCGCTAGGGATACCGGGGAGCTGTTTTTT. This sequence uses TRBV27 and TRBJ2-2, with no confidently assigned D gene. The CDR3 numbers 12 residues from cysteine through phenylalanine. The sequence is cut down to CDR3 DNA, 36 bases in frame from base 1. CDR1 and CDR2, looked up from the germline V gene (reference sequence), are MNHEY and SMNVEV. V is clipped by 8 bases and J by 5 bases, and the sequence between their germline boundaries is 9 bases long.